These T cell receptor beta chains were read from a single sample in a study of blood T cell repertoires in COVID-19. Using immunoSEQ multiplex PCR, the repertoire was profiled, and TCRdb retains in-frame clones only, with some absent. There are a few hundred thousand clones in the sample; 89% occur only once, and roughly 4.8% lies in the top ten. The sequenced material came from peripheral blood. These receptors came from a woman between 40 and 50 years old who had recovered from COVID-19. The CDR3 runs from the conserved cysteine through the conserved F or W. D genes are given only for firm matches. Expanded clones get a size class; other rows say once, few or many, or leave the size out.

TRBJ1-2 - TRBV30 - TGTGCCTGTTATAAGGGGTATGGCTACACCTTC CACYKGYGYTF
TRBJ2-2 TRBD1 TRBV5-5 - TGTGCCAGCAGCTTGGAGGGGACAGCGAACACCGGGGAGCTGTTTTTT CASSLEGTANTGELFF
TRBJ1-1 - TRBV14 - TGTGCCAGCAGCCACCGAGGGAACACTGAAGCTTTCTTT CASSHRGNTEAFF
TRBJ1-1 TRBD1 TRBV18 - TGTGCCAGCTCACCGAGGGGGGCGAGAGGACAGGGTACTGAAGCTTTCTTT CASSPRGARGQGTEAFF
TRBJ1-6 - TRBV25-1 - TGTGCCAGCTGGACGGGAAATTCACCCCTCCACTTT CASWTGNSPLHF
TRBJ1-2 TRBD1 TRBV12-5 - TGTGCTAGTGGTTTCATCCTCGAGGGGGCTGACTATGGCTACACCTTC CASGFILEGADYGYTF
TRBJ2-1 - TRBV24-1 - TGTGCCACCGGGGACATAAATGAGCAGTTCTTC CATGDINEQFF
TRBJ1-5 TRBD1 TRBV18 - TGTGCCAGCTCACCAATCGAGGGGGCGAATCAGCCCCAGCATTTT CASSPIEGANQPQHF
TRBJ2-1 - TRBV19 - TGTGCCAGTACCACCGCCGCAGCGGACGGGCATGAGCAGTTCTTC CASTTAAADGHEQFF
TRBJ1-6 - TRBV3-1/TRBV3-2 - TGTGCCAGCATCCAGGCGGGGACTAATTCACCCCTCCACTTT CASIQAGTNSPLHF
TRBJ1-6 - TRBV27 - TGTGCCAGCAGTTTATATCCGGGGGATAATTCACCCCTCCACTTT CASSLYPGDNSPLHF
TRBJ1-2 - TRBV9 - TGTGCCAGCAGCGTTGAGGTTCTACCCTTCTATGGCTACACCTTC CASSVEVLPFYGYTF
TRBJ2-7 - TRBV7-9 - TGTGCCAGCAGCGGAGGTCTCGGCTATACCCCGTCCTACGAGCAGTACTTC CASSGGLGYTPSYEQYF
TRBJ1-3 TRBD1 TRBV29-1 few TGCAGCGTTGTTTTGACAGGCCAGGGGGCTGGAAACACCATATATTTT CSVVLTGQGAGNTIYF
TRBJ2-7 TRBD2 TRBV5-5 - TGTGCCAGCAGCTTGAGTAGCGGGAGCTACGAGCAGTACTTC CASSLSSGSYEQYF
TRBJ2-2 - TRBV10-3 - TGTGCCATCAGACTTGTGGACAGCAACACCGGGGAGCTGTTTTTT CAIRLVDSNTGELFF
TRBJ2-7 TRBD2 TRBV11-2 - TGTGCCAGCAGCTTAGATCGAGAGCGGGGGGCCGATTACGAGCAGTACTTC CASSLDRERGADYEQYF
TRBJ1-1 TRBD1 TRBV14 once TGTGCCAGCAGCCAAGATCCGGGGGACAGGGGTTTTCGTAACACTGAAGCTTTCTTT CASSQDPGDRGFRNTEAFF
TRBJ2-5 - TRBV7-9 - TGTGCCAGCAGCTTGACTGGTGGAATAGAGACCCAGTACTTC CASSLTGGIETQYF
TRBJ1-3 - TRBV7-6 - TGTGCCAGCAGCTCCGGACTCGGACTCTCTGGAAACACCATATATTTT CASSSGLGLSGNTIYF
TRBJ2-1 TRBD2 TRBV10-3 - TGTGCCATCAGTGAGTCTAGCGGGAGGGCCCGGTACAATGAGCAGTTCTTC CAISESSGRARYNEQFF
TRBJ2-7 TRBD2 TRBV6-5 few TGTGCCAGCAGTTACTCCCTCGGCGGGGGGATCTACGAGCAGTACTTC CASSYSLGGGIYEQYF
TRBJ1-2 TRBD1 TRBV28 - TGTGCCAGCAGTTCAGGGACAGATGGCTACACCTTC CASSSGTDGYTF
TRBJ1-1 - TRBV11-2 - TGTGCCAGCAGCTTAGTTTCGGGGGAAGCTTTCTTT CASSLVSGEAFF
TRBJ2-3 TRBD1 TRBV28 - TGTGCCAGCAGTTTGGACAGGGGGCGAGATACGCAGTATTTT CASSLDRGRDTQYF
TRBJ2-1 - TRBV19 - TGTGCCAGTAGTATTGCGGGAAACTACAATGAGCAGTTCTTC CASSIAGNYNEQFF
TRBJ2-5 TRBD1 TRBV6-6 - TGTGCCAGCACCCCGACAGGGGGCGAGACCCAGTACTTC CASTPTGGETQYF
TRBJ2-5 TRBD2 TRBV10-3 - TGTGCCTCAAAAAGGACTAGCGGGGGAGAGACCCAGTACTTC CASKRTSGGETQYF
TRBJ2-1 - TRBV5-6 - TGTGCCAGCAGCTTACGAGGGGACAATTCGCCCTACAATGAGCAGTTCTTC CASSLRGDNSPYNEQFF